The 32 T cell receptor beta chains presented below share a single source sample, sequenced in a study of T cell repertoires in cytomegalovirus infection. MiXCR, run by TCRdb on the reads, gives a single entry per CDR3 protein. Of about 20,000 distinct CDR3 sequences in the sample, about 40% were seen once. Antigens of these TCRs are unknown. The material sequenced was CD8+ T cells from cultured PBMCs, taken from culture after CMV antigen stimulation. These receptors were taken from a human donor in good health (CMV status not recorded). Some clones in this sample may be carry-over from other donors' samples.

This rearrangement joins TRBV28 to TRBJ1-1; no clear D gene. The CDR3 extends over 11 amino acids. Trimming stripped 3 bases from V and 7 bases from J, with 6 bases between. CDR1 MDHEN and CDR2 SYDVKM come from the germline V gene. DNA for the CDR3: TGTGCCAGCAGTTTTATGGGTGAAGCTTTCTTT. Its protein is CASSFMGEAFF.

The chain is built from TRBV12-3 or TRBV12-4 and TRBJ1-5, with D maybe TRBD1 (5 bases). The CDR3 loop spans 15 amino acids. V dropped 6 bases and J dropped 2 bases, with 14 bases sitting between them. CDR3 residues: CASSPWDLGNQPQHF. CDR3 in DNA: TGTGCCAGCAGCCCCTGGGACCTGGGCAATCAGCCCCAGCATTTT.

J is TRBJ2-1 and V is TRBV20-1; 8 nucleotides agree with TRBD2. The CDR3 length is 16 residues. CDR1 and CDR2 (germline): DFQATT, SNEGSKA (reference sequence). After removal of 8 bases from V and 2 bases from J, the junction contained 14 bases not matched to a gene. CDR3 DNA: TGCAGTATCGCGGGTAATAGCGGGACCCCCTACAATGAGCAGTTCTTC. It is translated as CSIAGNSGTPYNEQFF.

This chain connects TRBV28 to TRBJ1-5; 7 bases are shared with TRBD1. Germline CDR1 is MDHEN and CDR2 is SYDVKM. The CDR3 length is 15 residues. The V segment lost 6 bases and the J segment 4 bases; nucleotides outside the gene matches: 9. The CDR3 loop is CASRYDRAWNQPQHF. CDR3 sequence (DNA): TGTGCCAGCAGATACGACAGGGCTTGGAATCAGCCCCAGCATTTT.

The chain employs TRBV24-1 and TRBJ2-5; 7 nucleotides align to TRBD2. CDR3 length: 13 amino acids. The trim removed 6 bases at V and 4 bases at J, leaving 4 bases unmatched. Looked up from germline, CDR1 is KGHDR and CDR2 is SFDVKD. CDR3 region: CATSHGLGETQYF. CDR3 sequence (DNA): TGTGCCACCAGTCATGGACTAGGAGAGACCCAGTACTTC.

The CDR3 loop is CASSLGDRITDTQYF. As DNA, the CDR3 is TGTGCCAGCAGCTTAGGGGACAGAATAACAGATACGCAGTATTTT. The gene calls are TRBV7-2 and TRBJ2-3; 7 bases agree with TRBD1. CDR3 length equals 15 residues. With V trimmed by 1 base and J by 3 bases, 4 bases remained unmatched. Germline CDR1 is SGHTA and CDR2 is FQGNSA.

Details on this clonotype: This may arise from a read error, as a much more abundant clone is one base away. CDR3 DNA sequence: TGTGCCAGCAGCTTAGCGACAGGGAGCTACGAGCAGTACTTC. The encoded protein is CASSLATGSYEQYF. V usage is TRBV7-2 and J usage is TRBJ2-7, with 7 bases matching TRBD1. This CDR3 region has 14 residues. CDR1 is SGHTA, CDR2 FQGNSA, per germline. Germline trimming cut 0 bases from V and 3 bases from J; bases unmatched to any gene: 2.

The chain uses TRBV7-9 and TRBJ2-2; TRBD1 matches at 8 bases. This CDR3 contains 15 residues. With 6 bases clipped from V and 6 bases from J, the junction kept 9 bases outside the gene matches. Germline CDR1 reads SEHNR; CDR2 reads FQNEAQ (reference sequence). DNA of the CDR3: TGTGCCAGCAGATCCGGGACAGGTTTTTCCGGGGAGCTGTTTTTT. Protein sequence: CASRSGTGFSGELFF.

In its sample, this clonotype was seen a few times. V is TRBV12-3 or TRBV12-4 and J is TRBJ2-3, with a tentative D call TRBD2 (6 bases). V gave up 6 bases and J gave up 2 bases, with 15 bases separating them. This CDR3 has 15 residues. CDR3 DNA: TGTGCCAGCAGCGAAGCTTCGGGGGACACAGATACGCAGTATTTT. Translated, it gives CASSEASGDTDTQYF.

The chain combines TRBV5-6 with TRBJ1-5; TRBD1 aligns across 9 bases. Germline CDR1 SGHDT, CDR2 YYEEEE. The CDR3 loop spans 14 amino acids. V shed 2 bases and J 7 bases; nucleotides not matched to a gene: 4. As DNA, the CDR3 is TGTGCCAGCAGCTTACAGGGGGCCTGGCAGCCCCAGCATTTT. It codes for CASSLQGAWQPQHF.

This clonotype was detected ten times or more. V and J are TRBV7-9 and TRBJ2-7; D not certain. This CDR3 has 15 residues. Trimming removed 4 bases at V and 5 bases at J, with 18 bases between. The germline V gene encodes CDR1 SEHNR and CDR2 FQNEAQ (reference sequence). DNA for the CDR3: TGTGCCAGCAGCTCTGGGCAGAATGGGGTCCACGAGCAGTACTTC. Amino acid sequence: CASSSGQNGVHEQYF.

This clonotype was picked up many times. The genes are TRBV7-2 and TRBJ2-1; no firm D call. The CDR3 has 12 residues. From germline, CDR1 is SGHTA and CDR2 FQGNSA. V lost 1 base and J 7 bases, leaving 5 bases between the germline ends. The CDR3 nucleotides read TGTGCCAGCAGCTTAGTTCCGAATGAGCAGTTCTTC. Translation: CASSLVPNEQFF.

This clonotype has more than one count but fewer than ten. The chain recombines TRBV19 with TRBJ2-3; tentative D call: TRBD2 (5 bases). The CDR3 is 15 amino acids. Trimming took 5 bases from V and 0 from J, leaving 12 bases between them. Germline loops: CDR1 LNHDA, CDR2 SQIVND (reference sequence). For the CDR3, the DNA is TGTGCCAGTAGTCCTCGTGGAGGTAGCACAGATACGCAGTATTTT. Its translation: CASSPRGGSTDTQYF.

The V call is TRBV6-1, the J call TRBJ2-3; D perhaps matches TRBD2 (6 bases). The V end lost 2 bases, the J end lost 5 bases, and 14 bases lay between the germline ends. This CDR3 region has 15 residues. The V gene's germline CDR1 is MNHNS and CDR2 SASEGT. The CDR3 spells CASSEQEGRGDTQYF. The CDR3 nucleotides read TGTGCCAGCAGTGAACAGGAGGGAAGGGGAGATACGCAGTATTTT.

This rearrangement joins TRBV4-1 to TRBJ1-1; TRBD1 is a possible D gene (5 bases). CDR3 size: 18 residues. Trimming left V 0 bases short and J 8 bases short, with 25 bases between. Germline V gene data show CDR1 as MGHRA and CDR2 as YSYEKL. In DNA, the CDR3 is TGCGCCAGCAGCCAAGAGGATGCTCCCCTGCCGGACAATGAGGAAGCTTTCTTT. Its translation: CASSQEDAPLPDNEEAFF.

This clonotype was detected a few times. V usage is TRBV7-8 and J usage is TRBJ1-1; D may be TRBD1 (5 bases). V lost 4 bases, J lost 0 bases, and 9 bases lay in between. This CDR3 contains 14 residues. Germline assignment: CDR1 SGHVS and CDR2 FQNEAQ. CDR3 nucleotide sequence: TGTGCCAGCAGCTCGAGACAGTTGAACACTGAAGCTTTCTTT. Translated, it gives CASSSRQLNTEAFF.

In its sample, this clonotype was seen many times. This chain links TRBV28 with TRBJ2-7; D perhaps matches TRBD1 (5 bases). Germline V CDR1 and CDR2: MDHEN, SYDVKM. CDR3 size: 15 residues. V was pared by 3 bases and J by 1 base, with 13 bases between. CDR3 sequence reads: CASSFLGAGSYEQYF. The CDR3 DNA reads TGTGCCAGCAGTTTCTTAGGGGCTGGTTCCTACGAGCAGTACTTC.

This clonotype was detected many times. The chain joins TRBV15 to TRBJ1-4; D uncertain. CDR3 length: 13 amino acids. CDR1 and CDR2 from the germline V gene are LNHNV and YYDKDF (reference sequence). V lost 3 bases to trimming and J lost 5 bases, with 7 bases between them. As DNA, the CDR3 is TGTGCCACCAGCAGCTTGGAGAATGAAAAACTGTTTTTT. This encodes CATSSLENEKLFF. The entire variable domain, with the rest obtained from reference TRBV15 and TRBJ1-4, is as follows: DAMVIQNPRYQVTQFGKPVTLSCSQTLNHNVMYWYQQKSSQAPKLLFHYYDKDFNNEADTPDNFQSRRPNTSFCFLDIRSPGLGDTAMYLCATSSLENEKLFFGSGTQLSVL.

The chain recombines TRBV7-3 with TRBJ2-5; 10 bases are shared with TRBD1. The J segment lost 5 bases and the V segment lost 3 bases, leaving 9 bases of the junction unmatched. The CDR3 extends over 16 amino acids. CDR1 is SGHTA and CDR2 is FQGTGA in the germline V gene. Here the CDR3 reads CASSFRGTGVSETQYF. The CDR3 DNA reads TGTGCCAGCAGCTTCCGGGGGACAGGGGTTTCGGAGACCCAGTACTTC. The variable domain in full, completed from reference TRBV7-3 and TRBJ2-5, reads GAGVSQTPSNKVTEKGKYVELRCDPISGHTALYWYRQSLGQGPEFLIYFQGTGAADDSGLPNDRFFAVRPEGSVSTLKIQRTERGDSAVYLCASSFRGTGVSETQYFGPGTRLLVL.

The chain has TRBV7-2 and TRBJ2-1; 16 bases map to TRBD2. After removal of 5 bases from V and 1 base from J, the junction contained 5 bases not matched to a gene. The CDR3 totals 18 residues. In germline, CDR1 is SGHTA, CDR2 FQGNSA. CDR3 DNA sequence: TGTGCCAGCAGCCCAAGGGGACTAGCGGGAGGGTCCTACAATGAGCAGTTCTTC. Its protein product is CASSPRGLAGGSYNEQFF.

This clonotype was counted a few times. The chain employs TRBV18 and TRBJ2-1, with 7 bases lining up with TRBD2. Germline V gives CDR1 KGHSH, CDR2 LQKENI. The CDR3 extends over 14 amino acids. Trimming took 4 bases from V and 6 from J; bases not matched to a gene: 6. CDR3 in amino acids: CASSLRESGNEQFF. CDR3 nucleotides: TGTGCCAGCTCACTGCGGGAGTCGGGCAATGAGCAGTTCTTC.

V gene TRBV11-3 combines with J gene TRBJ2-2, with D perhaps being TRBD1 or TRBD2 (6 bases each). Germline V gene data show CDR1 as SGHNT and CDR2 as YENEEA. The CDR3 runs to 14 residues. Deletions cut 7 bases from V and 4 bases from J, with 13 bases between. The CDR3 DNA reads TGTGCCAGCACGGGGGCGCCTGGCACCGGGGAGCTGTTTTTT. Protein product: CASTGAPGTGELFF.

V usage is TRBV30 and J usage is TRBJ2-6, with no clear D. The CDR3 is 17 amino acids. Between the trimmed V and J ends, which lost 0 bases and 3 bases, there was a span of 15 bases. CDR1 is GTSNPN, CDR2 SVGIG, per germline (reference sequence). CDR3 nucleotide sequence: TGTGCCTGGAGTGTACTAATGTCGAGTTATGGGGCCAACGTCCTGACTTTC. Translation: CAWSVLMSSYGANVLTF.

This clonotype was seen once. The junction differs from germline at one of its ends, possibly a read error. This chain uses TRBV19 with TRBJ2-1; 13 bases map to TRBD2. The CDR3 runs to 16 residues. The germline CDR1 and CDR2 sequences are LNHDA and SQIVND (reference sequence). CDR3 nucleotides: TGTACCAGTAGTATGTATGGACTAGCGGGGGAAAATGAGCAGTTCTTC. This encodes CTSSMYGLAGENEQFF.

This clonotype was seen a few times. The chain links TRBV11-2 to TRBJ2-7, with 7 bases lining up with TRBD2. J gave up 2 bases and V 4 bases, and 5 bases lay outside the gene matches. This CDR3 region has 14 residues. The germline gives CDR1 SGHAT, CDR2 FQNNGV. The CDR3 region is CASSSGGLTYEQYF. The CDR3, as DNA: TGTGCCAGCAGCTCGGGGGGACTAACCTACGAGCAGTACTTC.

The gene calls are TRBV7-9 and TRBJ2-7, with D unresolved. This CDR3 has 12 residues. Trimming stripped 1 base from V and 4 bases from J, with 5 bases between. Germline V gene data show CDR1 as SEHNR and CDR2 as FQNEAQ (reference sequence). CDR3 sequence (DNA): TGTGCCAGCAGCTTAGGGGAATACGAGCAGTACTTC. Translation gives CASSLGEYEQYF.

The rearrangement links TRBV12-3 or TRBV12-4 to TRBJ2-7; D is perhaps TRBD1 or TRBD2 (5 bases each). CDR3 size: 14 residues. V was clipped by 5 bases and J by 5 bases, with 16 bases between them. The CDR3, as DNA: TGTGCCAGCAGTACCTCCGGGACCGCGAACGAGCAGTACTTC. Translation: CASSTSGTANEQYF.

This clonotype has just a few counts. V and J are TRBV7-2 and TRBJ2-2, with a weak D call TRBD2 (5 bases). Germline V CDR1 and CDR2: SGHTA, FQGNSA. The ends were cut back, 5 bases at V and 1 base at J, with 11 bases in the middle. This CDR3 spans 15 amino acids. CDR3 bases: TGTGCCAGCAGCCTCGCCGGGGTGAACACCGGGGAGCTGTTTTTT. It specifies CASSLAGVNTGELFF. Drawing the rest from reference TRBV7-2 and TRBJ2-2, the complete variable domain is GAGVSQSPSNKVTEKGKDVELRCDPISGHTALYWYRQSLGQGLEFLIYFQGNSAPDKSGLPSDRFSAERTGGSVSTLTIQRTQQEDSAVYLCASSLAGVNTGELFFGEGSRLTVL.

The CDR3 loop reads CASSLDVRGWENIQYF. CDR3 nucleotide sequence: TGTGCCAGCAGCTTAGACGTACGGGGTTGGGAAAACATTCAGTACTTC. This sequence joins TRBV11-2 and TRBJ2-4, with a possible D match to TRBD2 (5 bases). The V gene lost 0 bases and the J gene lost 5 bases, with 14 bases spanning the gap. CDR3 length equals 16 residues. Germline CDR1 and CDR2: SGHAT and FQNNGV.

The V and J genes are TRBV6-1 and TRBJ1-5; 8 bases fit TRBD1. The germline CDR1 and CDR2 sequences are MNHNS and SASEGT. V dropped 7 bases and J dropped 0; count of bases not matched to a gene: 5. This CDR3 has 15 residues. The CDR3 DNA follows: TGTGCCAGCATCCCGACAGGGGATAGCAATCAGCCCCAGCATTTT. Its translation: CASIPTGDSNQPQHF.

The V gene is TRBV20-1, the J gene TRBJ1-3; D unclear. This CDR3 spans 12 amino acids. CDR1 is DFQATT, CDR2 SNEGSKA, per germline (reference sequence). Trimming cost V 7 bases and J 4 bases, with 11 bases left between them. Here the CDR3 DNA reads TGCAGTGTCTCAAGGAAAGGAAACACCATATATTTT. As protein: CSVSRKGNTIYF.

This chain connects TRBV7-4 to TRBJ2-1; 10 nucleotides align to TRBD2. With 5 bases clipped from V and 6 bases from J, the junction kept 1 base outside the gene matches. The CDR3 extends over 13 amino acids. Germline lookup yields CDR1 SGHVT and CDR2 SQSDAQ. In nucleotides, the CDR3 is TGTGCCAGCAGCCCTAGCGGGAGCAATGAGCAGTTCTTC. Translating it yields CASSPSGSNEQFF.